The 14 T cell receptor beta chains given below trace back to one sample, sequenced in a study of blood T cell repertoires in COVID-19 (dated by TCRdb to between 2020 and 2021). The method was the immunoSEQ multiplex PCR assay. In TCRdb, the immuneACCESS table is reduced to in-frame sequences with V and J assigned. These tables do not hold every clone; where another copy was compared, an unresolved V gene accounts for under half, and the others remain unexplained. Present in this sample are just over 300,000 clones, approximately 86% of which were seen just once. 8% to 9.5% of the sample rests with the top ten. The material sequenced was PBMCs or T cells enriched from blood (not recorded which). These receptors all stem from a woman aged 18-29 years who had recovered from COVID-19.

The CDR3 sequence: CASSLQSNYGYTF. CDR3 coding DNA: TGTGCCAGCAGTTTGCAGTCTAACTATGGCTACACCTTC. The gene calls are TRBV27 and TRBJ1-2; D not resolved. The germline V gene encodes CDR1 MNHEY and CDR2 SMNVEV (reference sequence). V gave up 3 bases and J gave up 0 bases, with 5 bases separating them. The length of the CDR3 is 13 residues.

The J gene is TRBJ2-2, the V gene TRBV5-1; no definite D call. Trimming took 0 bases from V and 3 from J, leaving 6 bases between them. Germline V gene data show CDR1 as SGHRS and CDR2 as YFSETQ. The CDR3 covers 14 residues. The CDR3 protein is CASSLDQYTGELFF. The CDR3 bases are TGCGCCAGCAGCTTGGACCAGTACACCGGGGAGCTGTTTTTT.

This chain connects TRBV12-5 to TRBJ2-7; TRBD1 agrees at 9 bases. Germline assignment: CDR1 LGHNT and CDR2 FRNRAP. This CDR3 region has 15 residues. V was pared by 6 bases and J by 3 bases, with 9 bases of the junction left unmatched. This chain's CDR3 is CASGSGGTGNYEQYF. As DNA, the CDR3 is TGTGCTAGTGGCTCCGGCGGGACAGGGAACTACGAGCAGTACTTC.

The V call is TRBV2, the J call TRBJ2-7; a possible D gene is TRBD2 (6 bases). Germline V gene data show CDR1 as SNHLY and CDR2 as FYNNEI. The length of the CDR3 is 12 residues. V was trimmed by 5 bases and J by 3 bases, leaving 8 bases between them. The DNA of the CDR3 is TGTGCCAGCAGTCGGGAGTTCTACGAGCAGTACTTC. Translating it yields CASSREFYEQYF. The full variable domain, completed using reference TRBV2 and TRBJ2-7, is EPEVTQTPSHQVTQMGQEVILRCVPISNHLYFYWYRQILGQKVEFLVSFYNNEISEKSEIFDDQFSVERPDGSNFTLKIRSTKLEDSAMYFCASSREFYEQYFGPGTRLTVT.

The rearrangement uses TRBV7-6 and TRBJ1-5; TRBD1 matches at 8 bases. Germline-derived CDR1 and CDR2 are SGHVS and FNYEAQ. The J segment lost 2 bases and the V segment lost 1 base, leaving 13 bases of the junction unmatched. This CDR3 region has 19 residues. The CDR3 here is CASSLGKDRDVGGNQPQHF. As DNA, the CDR3 is TGTGCCAGCAGCTTAGGTAAGGACAGGGATGTTGGCGGCAATCAGCCCCAGCATTTT.

This rearrangement joins TRBV14 to TRBJ1-3; tentatively, D is TRBD1 (5 bases). V lost 1 base, J lost 4 bases, and 8 bases lay in between. Germline CDR1 and CDR2: SGHDN and FVKESK. The CDR3 sequence is 14 residues long. The CDR3 loop reads CASSQVTGGNTIYF. DNA for the CDR3: TGTGCCAGCAGCCAAGTCACAGGAGGAAACACCATATATTTT.

The chain combines TRBV7-9 with TRBJ1-1, with a tentative D call TRBD1 (5 bases). Trimming left V 7 bases short and J 1 base short, with 16 bases between. CDR3 length equals 15 residues. CDR1 is SEHNR and CDR2 is FQNEAQ in the germline V gene (reference sequence). The CDR3 protein is CASTLLDGGNTEAFF. As DNA, the CDR3 is TGTGCCAGCACCCTCCTGGACGGGGGGAACACTGAAGCTTTCTTT.

The chain has TRBV4-1 and TRBJ1-2, with 8 positions matching TRBD1. This CDR3 is built from 15 residues. The V gene end was trimmed by 3 bases and the J gene end by 6 bases; junction bases not matched to a gene: 9. Germline assignment: CDR1 MGHRA and CDR2 YSYEKL. The CDR3 spells CASSHLQGGGDGYTF. The CDR3 DNA sequence: TGCGCCAGCAGCCACCTACAGGGGGGGGGTGATGGCTACACCTTC.

The chain uses TRBV19 and TRBJ1-1; 10 bases map to TRBD1. V trimming: 3 bases; J trimming: 5 bases; junction bases outside the gene matches: 6. The CDR3 loop spans 15 amino acids. In germline, CDR1 is LNHDA, CDR2 SQIVND (reference sequence). In nucleotides, the CDR3 is TGTGCCAGTAGTATGAGAGACAGGGGGCCTACTGAAGCTTTCTTT. Amino acids: CASSMRDRGPTEAFF.

The chain joins TRBV7-9 to TRBJ2-7; D possibly corresponds to TRBD2 (5 bases). This CDR3 has 13 residues. V was clipped by 5 bases and J by 2 bases, with 10 bases between them. Germline-derived CDR1 and CDR2 are SEHNR and FQNEAQ (reference sequence). The DNA of the CDR3 is TGTGCCAGCAGCCCCCTAGCCCCCTACGAGCAGTACTTC. As protein: CASSPLAPYEQYF. Looking up the rest from reference TRBV7-9 and TRBJ2-7 gives the full variable domain: DTGVSQNPRHKITKRGQNVTFRCDPISEHNRLYWYRQTLGQGPEFLTYFQNEAQLEKSRLLSDRFSAERPKGSFSTLEIQRTEQGDSAMYLCASSPLAPYEQYFGPGTRLTVT.

The V gene is TRBV27, the J gene TRBJ2-1; D is possibly TRBD1 (6 bases). Germline lookup yields CDR1 MNHEY and CDR2 SMNVEV (reference sequence). Deletions cut 7 bases from V and 3 bases from J, with 16 bases between. CDR3 length: 15 residues. This CDR3 is CASTPGQGYYNEQFF. For the CDR3, the DNA is TGTGCCAGCACTCCCGGGCAGGGGTACTACAATGAGCAGTTCTTC.

The chain has TRBV7-6 and TRBJ1-5; D remains unclear. Germline V gene data show CDR1 as SGHVS and CDR2 as FNYEAQ. Deletions cut 1 base from V and 2 bases from J, with 9 bases between. The CDR3 length is 15 residues. CDR3 nucleotides: TGTGCCAGCAGCTTAGAGCATCAGGGCAATCAGCCCCAGCATTTT. This encodes CASSLEHQGNQPQHF.

J is TRBJ1-4 and V is TRBV6-5; D possibly corresponds to TRBD1 (6 bases). This CDR3 has 14 amino acids. Germline V gives CDR1 MNHEY, CDR2 SVGAGI. Trimming pared 5 bases from V and 4 bases from J, leaving 11 bases between. CDR3 amino acids: CASSLTGDNEKLFF. The CDR3 region has the DNA TGTGCCAGCAGTCTGACAGGTGATAATGAAAAACTGTTTTTT.

The gene calls are TRBV15 and TRBJ1-1, with D tentatively TRBD1 (5 bases). V was shortened by 0 bases and J by 1 base, with 9 bases between the two germline ends. CDR3 length equals 15 residues. Germline V gives CDR1 LNHNV, CDR2 YYDKDF (reference sequence). CDR3: CATSREGGWNTEAFF. DNA for the CDR3: TGTGCCACCAGCAGAGAGGGGGGATGGAACACTGAAGCTTTCTTT.